This T cell receptor (beta chain) originates from a study of regulatory T cells in long-lasting Graves disease. Library construction for TCR beta used iRepertoire HTBI primers and Arm-PCR of CDR3 regions. MiXCR, run by TCRdb on the multiplex PCR reads, gives a single entry per CDR3 protein. The sample records hundreds of thousands of distinct CDR3 sequences, about 15% being singletons. Regarding time point: newly diagnosed GD, antithyroid drugs for less than 3 months. The TCR library was made from RNA extracted from PBMCs. The CDR3 is made up of 15 amino acids. Per the germline V gene, CDR1 is SGHAT and CDR2 is FQNNGV. V lost 1 base, J lost 5 bases, and 11 bases lay in between. This clonotype has at least ten counts. Another study also made use of these data, one on T cells in Graves' hyperthyroidism and ophthalmopathy.

The source of this sequence is a young man with Graves disease. The sample here was peripheral blood mononuclear cells (PBMCs), taken at new diagnosis, from a patient treated with antithyroid drugs. J is TRBJ1-4 and V is TRBV11-2; no definite D call. The CDR3 DNA is TGTGCCAGCAGCTTAGCGGGAGGGCAAAATGAAAAACTGTTTTTT. Translated: CASSLAGGQNEKLFF.